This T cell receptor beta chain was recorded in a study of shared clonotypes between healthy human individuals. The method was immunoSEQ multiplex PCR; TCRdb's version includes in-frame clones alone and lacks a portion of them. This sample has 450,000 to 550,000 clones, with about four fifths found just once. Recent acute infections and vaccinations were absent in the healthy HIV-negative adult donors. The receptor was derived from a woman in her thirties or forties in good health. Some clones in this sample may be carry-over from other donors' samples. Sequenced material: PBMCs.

This CDR3 is CASSLKLTGKRNQPQHF. The CDR3 DNA reads as TGTGCCAGCAGTTTAAAGTTGACAGGGAAGCGCAATCAGCCCCAGCATTTT. The genes are TRBV28 and TRBJ1-5; 7 bases are shared with TRBD1. The germline CDR1 and CDR2 sequences are MDHEN and SYDVKM. Trimming took 2 bases from V and 2 from J; bases not matched to a gene: 9. This CDR3 spans 17 amino acids.